The entry below gives a single T cell receptor beta chain sequence along with its context. This clone appeared a single time. This receptor's antigen is unknown. Base qualities are not provided; no much larger clone lies one nucleotide away. This sample is drawn from a study of beta chain features in type 1 diabetes (dated by TCRdb to the late 2010s). Study-wide context: No differences in mean age, gender distribution, total cell number or subset yield were found between patients and healthy donors. A total of 85 million to 110 million sorted cells were examined across all samples, and RNA yield correlated strongly with the number of cells per subset. The study compared TCRB repertoires of sorted circulating CD4+ T cell subsets between recently diagnosed type 1 diabetes patients and matched healthy donors. Regulatory and stem cell-like memory subsets were obtained from only 8 patients and roughly eight healthy donors, while naive and central memory subsets were obtained from all 30 or so donors. Beyond this particular receptor, the publication reports: Fewer insertions and more nucleotide deletions at VDJ recombination sites were observed in patients with type 1 diabetes, implying thymic rearrangement abnormalities. Because cDNA was sequenced instead of genomic DNA, activated cells with high expression could be over-represented, although the groups did not differ in activation or CD3 levels. Naive, central memory and regulatory TCRB repertoires appeared to be more similar among patients than among healthy donors. PCR might favor shorter templates, but patient and control samples were amplified and corrected together, so any skew would affect both groups equally. HLA sub-analyses involved small numbers of individuals, so any influence of HLA type on TCRB rearrangement remained unresolved. A moderate but significant shortening of TCRB CDR3 length was observed in type 1 diabetes patients in all four CD4+ subsets.

Each donor gave one peripheral blood draw, roughly 120 mL on average, collected into heparinised tubes. A BD FACSAria II was used to sort naive, central memory, regulatory and stem cell-like memory CD4+ T cells with a panel that included CD45RO, CCR7, CD25, CD127, CD95 and CD27. Purity was above 95% for every sorted population. PBMCs were isolated immediately by Lymphoprep density gradient centrifugation and stained directly without culture. To minimize batch effects, samples were stained and sorted in pairs, one healthy donor with one patient per experiment. The trim is 5 bases for V and 5 bases for J, with a gap of 10 bases between the germline ends. As encoded in the germline V gene, CDR1 is SGHTA while CDR2 is FQGNSA. The CDR3 measures 12 amino acids from cysteine to phenylalanine. Of all the DNA, just the CDR3 is kept, 36 bases in frame from base 1. All of the isolated RNA was reverse transcribed with the High Capacity cDNA Reverse Transcription Kit, so expressed TCRB transcripts were sequenced. Deep immunoSEQ sequencing was applied to naive, central memory and regulatory T cell samples, giving an average of roughly 3.5 million total reads per sample. Sorted cells were lysed in RLT buffer and RNA was extracted with DNase-treated RNeasy Micro or Mini kits, depending on cell number. Each cell subset was processed on its own to prevent cross-contamination, while patient and healthy donor samples were processed together. The immunoSEQ multiplex PCR was used to amplify TCRB sequences from cDNA, yielding 87-bp fragments that span the CDR3 region. The amplicons were sequenced using the Illumina HiSeq platform. The authors processed their data as follows. PCR bias was corrected computationally using synthetic template baselines, and reads within Hamming distance 2 were collapsed, with unmergeable singletons discarded. Reads were aligned against IMGT so that V, D and J genes, CDR3 length and insertions or deletions at six rearrangement sites could be assigned. Clonotype counts were normalized to sorted cell number within each subset before computing true diversity and Gini coefficients with the tcR R package. Repertoire sharing was quantified using the overlap coefficient calculated on TCRB nucleotide sequences. Sourced from immuneACCESS, this table was stored by TCRdb with only in-frame sequences that have V and J called. A share of the clones is absent; for the studies checked, an unresolved V gene accounts for under half, and the remainder has no known explanation. The DNA gave D and trimming, while V, J and clone size come from that table. The sample data list 300,000 to 400,000 clones, and roughly 8% of these were observed just once. The top ten clonotypes cover 0.44% of the sample.

The receptor's source is a woman aged 18-35 years in good health. The source material was central memory CD4+ T cells from blood. The chain is encoded by TRBV7-2 joined to TRBJ2-7, with the D gene uncertain. The sequenced DNA: TGTGCCAGCAGCGAGAACTCGGACGAGCAGTACTTC. This encodes CASSENSDEQYF.